This T cell receptor beta chain was sequenced for a study of shared clonotypes between healthy human individuals (dated by TCRdb to 2018 to 2020). Some background on the complete study: The cohort included a few men and two women between 18 and 49 years of age. For each donor, CD4 naive and CD4 memory were each run on three plates, CD8 naive on two plates, and CD8 memory on one plate. The study deeply sequenced blood TCR repertoires of five healthy adults to estimate repertoire size and the extent of clonotype sharing between individuals. To increase sequencing depth and limit assay-specific biases, different laboratories used diverse techniques to prepare libraries and sequence TCR repertoires. Each donor's leukapheresis produced roughly between roughly 0.9 and 9 billion PBMCs. Study-wide conclusions, independent of this receptor: Compared with non-shared clonotypes, the clonotypes found in all four sorted-subset donors had higher generation probabilities. Because the study included a small number of donors, the genetic and exposure-history diversity represented was limited. Pairwise subsampling led to the expectation that sequencing depth would affect the degree of clonotype sharing among donors. Naive subsets generally had larger estimated clonotype richness than memory subsets did. Sampling was limited to blood, and TCR repertoires in tissue likely differ from TCR repertoires in blood. Incomplete sequencing was indicated by rarefaction of sorted-subset datasets, despite the large sequencing depth. Sharing across four donors was observed for approximately 5% of naive CD4, 3.5% of naive CD8, over 2% of memory CD4, and roughly 0.43% of memory CD8 clonotypes.

Donors were healthy HIV-negative adults with no recently reported acute infections or vaccinations. Every donor was a Caucasian adult living in Nashville, Tennessee, USA. CD4+ T cells were enriched by magnetic negative selection; naive cells were then positively selected on CD45RA, and the negative fraction formed the memory subset. Blood was obtained by leukapheresis, after which PBMCs were separated by Ficoll-Histopaque density gradient centrifugation and cryopreserved in liquid nitrogen vapor phase. Analytical flow cytometry was used to check the purity and quantity of every magnetically sorted T cell population. From each sorted fraction, genomic DNA was isolated and quantified by UV absorbance on a Nanodrop 2000c. A note on this clone: Its recognized antigen is unknown. Per-base qualities were not stored, and no clone one base away is much larger.

Using the deep immunoSEQ assay, multiplex PCR amplified TCR CDR3 regions from genomic DNA. Extracted genomic DNA from each cell subset was spread evenly across all wells of several immunoSEQ 96-well plates, with each plate serving as a replicate. For sorted subsets, about 210 ng of genomic DNA, equivalent to roughly 33,000 T cell genomes, went into each replicate PCR. Purified libraries were quantified with a Qubit 3.0 fluorometer, sized on a Bioanalyzer 2100, and re-quantified with the KAPA Library Quantification kit. Each immunoSEQ 96-well plate was sequenced on its own single-read 150-cycle Illumina NextSeq 550 flow cell. Processing in the source paper ran as follows. The immunoSEQ output contained only junctional sequences without quality scores, so filtering could not match that applied to full-length reads. To assign V/J genes and CDR3, sequences were annotated using PyIR, a Python wrapper for IgBLAST v1.9, with IMGT germline references. Reads were removed for weak V/J assignments (E-value above 1e-6), missing CDR3, stop codons, out-of-frame junctions, or ambiguous translated residues. A V3J clonotype was defined by an identical inferred V gene, J gene, and CDR3 amino acid sequence. Percentage overlap between repertoires was computed as shared unique clonotypes divided by the size of the smaller repertoire. Richness of each repertoire was evaluated using RTK rarefaction, the Chao1 estimator, and Recon v2.1 estimates of unobserved clonotypes. Generation probabilities for all TCRbeta clonotypes obtained by the gDNA method from a handful of donors were computed using OLGA. Drawn from immuneACCESS, this table holds only the in-frame rearrangements with V and J called that TCRdb kept. Clones are partly lost; checked studies trace under half to an unresolved V gene and leave the rest unexplained. That table is the source of V, J and clone size, and D and trimming were worked out from the DNA. The sample table records 2,500,000 or so clones; 93% of these occur just once. The ten largest account for approximately 0.37% of the sample.

Reading the germline V gene gives CDR1 MDHEN and CDR2 SYDVKM. V drops 5 bases and J drops 7 bases, leaving 14 bases in between. The cysteine opens and the phenylalanine closes a CDR3 of 13 amino acids. CDR3 DNA only is kept here, 39 bases in frame from base 1. The source of this sequence is a man between 18 and 29 years old in good health. Some clones in this sample may be carry-over from other donors' samples. The sequence is built from TRBV28 and TRBJ1-2; no D gene is confidently identified. Sequenced material: naive CD4+ T cells from PBMCs. The cell subset or site tag for this specimen amounts to: CD45RA+ positively selected. The nucleotides are TGTGCCAGCAGTCCGAGCCCCATTAGTGGCTACACCTTC. Its coded protein is CASSPSPISGYTF.